The sequence of this T cell receptor (beta chain) was determined in a study of Ad26.COV2.S vaccination and SARS-CoV-2 variants. The wider study: The study gave Ad26.COV2.S intramuscularly, once or twice 56 days apart.

Libraries were prepared by immunoSEQ multiplex PCR; TCRdb keeps only in-frame clonotypes and omits some of them. The table has 300,000 to 400,000 clones, about 88% seen once. Broader study findings: Compared with placebo recipients, vaccine recipients had higher spike-specific TCR breadth. Vaccinees reportedly had broad spike-specific CD8+ and CD4+ T cell responses.

Trimming removed 2 bases from V and 0 bases from J, with 8 bases in between. The CDR3 length is 15 residues. Per germline, CDR1 SGDLS and CDR2 YYNGEE. About this clone itself: Its antigen is as yet unknown.

Treatment of the sample: some 20 received Ad26.COV2.S at low or high dose, single or two shots; 5 received placebo; per-sample allocation not given. The study sampled participants on day 63 after the first vaccine or placebo injection. This Boston cohort included adults aged 18-55 years. This specimen was peripheral blood, taken in a trial of Ad26.COV2.S vaccine versus placebo. The chain links TRBV9 to TRBJ2-2; D ambiguous. This TCR was sampled from a person aged 18-60 years who received the Ad26.COV2.S COVID-19 vaccine or a placebo. The CDR3 sequence is CASSVDRANTGELFF. The CDR3 nucleotides read TGTGCCAGCAGCGTCGACCGGGCGAACACCGGGGAGCTGTTTTTT. The full variable domain, completed using reference TRBV9 and TRBJ2-2, is DSGVTQTPKHLITATGQRVTLRCSPRSGDLSVYWYQQSLDQGLQFLIQYYNGEERAKGNILERFSAQQFPDLHSELNLSSLELGDSALYFCASSVDRANTGELFFGEGSRLTVL.